Listed here are 9 T cell receptor beta chains from one sample, sequenced in a study of CD8 T cells in Susac syndrome. When the RNA was reverse transcribed, random hexamers were used with an input of roughly 0.45 to 1 ug. TCRdb fed the immunoSEQ multiplex PCR reads into MiXCR, producing one record per CDR3 protein. The table has approximately 190,000 distinct CDR3 sequences, more than 85% seen once. Specimen: CD8+ T cells from PBMCs. All receptors come from a human donor with Susac syndrome.

The CDR3 nucleotides are TGTGCCAGCAGATTGGGACTAGCGACCTACAATGAGCAGTTCTTC. As protein: CASRLGLATYNEQFF. The gene calls are TRBV28 and TRBJ2-1; 10 positions agree with TRBD2. The CDR3 contains 15 residues. Germline-derived CDR1 and CDR2 are MDHEN and SYDVKM. The junction had 4 bases not matched to a gene; V was cut back by 6 bases and J by 2 bases.

The J gene is TRBJ2-1, the V gene TRBV3-1, with TRBD1 matching over 7 bases. The V segment lost 1 base and the J segment 7 bases; nucleotides outside the gene matches: 10. In germline, CDR1 is LGHDT, CDR2 YNNKEL (reference sequence). The CDR3 spans 16 residues. CDR3 bases: TGTGCCAGCAGCCAAGTACGGACAGGCCCCTGGAATGAGCAGTTCTTC. Amino acid sequence: CASSQVRTGPWNEQFF.

In nucleotides, the CDR3 is TGTGCCAGCAGTTACACACGTACCTCCACAGATACGCAGTATTTT. This codes for CASSYTRTSTDTQYF. The gene calls are TRBV6-5 and TRBJ2-3; D gene ambiguous. The V end was cut by 2 bases, the J end by 2 bases, with 11 bases between. Germline CDR1 is MNHEY and CDR2 is SVGAGI. This CDR3 contains 15 residues.

This chain joins TRBV7-9 and TRBJ2-7; D is uncertain. Trimming pared 6 bases from V and 4 bases from J, leaving 10 bases between. CDR1 is SEHNR, CDR2 FQNEAQ, per germline (reference sequence). The CDR3 has 12 amino acids. CDR3 in DNA: TGTGCCAGCAGATACGGCCCATACGAGCAGTACTTC. It encodes CASRYGPYEQYF. Supplemented by reference TRBV7-9 and TRBJ2-7, the full variable domain reads DTGVSQNPRHKITKRGQNVTFRCDPISEHNRLYWYRQTLGQGPEFLTYFQNEAQLEKSRLLSDRFSAERPKGSFSTLEIQRTEQGDSAMYLCASRYGPYEQYFGPGTRLTVT.

This chain uses TRBV4-1 with TRBJ1-2, with 12 nucleotides matching TRBD1. Germline values: CDR1 MGHRA, CDR2 YSYEKL. With 6 bases clipped from V and 4 bases from J, the junction kept 6 bases outside the gene matches. The CDR3 extends over 15 amino acids. In nucleotides, the CDR3 is TGCGCCAGCAGTGGGGACAGGGGGCTTGTCTATGGCTACACCTTC. It codes for CASSGDRGLVYGYTF.

The V call is TRBV7-2, the J call TRBJ2-1; TRBD2 matches 10 bases. There are 17 residues in the CDR3. Germline V CDR1 and CDR2: SGHTA, FQGNSA. V dropped 4 bases and J dropped 6; count of bases not matched to a gene: 12. The CDR3 region is CASSSDLAGVLSNEQFF. In nucleotides, the CDR3 is TGTGCCAGCAGCTCAGACCTAGCGGGAGTATTAAGCAATGAGCAGTTCTTC.

The chain recombines TRBV6-1 with TRBJ2-1; D remains unclear. Germline CDR1 MNHNS, CDR2 SASEGT. Trimming removed 1 base at V and 2 bases at J, with 6 bases between. There are 14 residues in the CDR3. CDR3: CASSEGGPYNEQFF. The CDR3 bases are TGTGCCAGCAGTGAAGGCGGTCCCTACAATGAGCAGTTCTTC.

CDR3 residues: CASSQDSGQPNTEAFF. The DNA for the CDR3 is TGCGCCAGCAGCCAGGACTCCGGACAGCCGAACACTGAAGCTTTCTTT. The chain uses TRBV4-1 and TRBJ1-1; possible D gene TRBD1, 6 bases. Trimming pared 3 bases from V and 1 base from J, leaving 15 bases between. This CDR3 has 16 residues. Germline loops: CDR1 MGHRA, CDR2 YSYEKL.

The CDR3 region is CASSEVSGDLSSYEQYF. The CDR3 DNA sequence: TGTGCCAGCAGTGAGGTTTCGGGGGATCTTTCCTCCTACGAGCAGTACTTC. This chain joins TRBV25-1 and TRBJ2-7; TRBD2 might be the D (6 bases). V shed 3 bases and J shed 0 bases, with 18 bases lying between them. The CDR3 spans 17 residues. The germline V gene has CDR1 MGHDK and CDR2 SYGVNS.